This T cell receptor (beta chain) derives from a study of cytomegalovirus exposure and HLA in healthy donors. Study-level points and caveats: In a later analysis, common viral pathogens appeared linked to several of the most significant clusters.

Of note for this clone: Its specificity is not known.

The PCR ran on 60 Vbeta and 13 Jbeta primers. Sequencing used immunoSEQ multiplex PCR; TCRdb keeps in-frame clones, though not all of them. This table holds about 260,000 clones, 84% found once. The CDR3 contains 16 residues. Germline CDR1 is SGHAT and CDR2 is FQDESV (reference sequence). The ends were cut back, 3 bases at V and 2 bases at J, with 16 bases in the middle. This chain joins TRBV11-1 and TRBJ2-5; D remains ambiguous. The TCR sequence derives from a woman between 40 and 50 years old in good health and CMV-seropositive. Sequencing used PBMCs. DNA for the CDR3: TGTGCCAGCAGCTTTATACCCCTTGGAGTGCAAGAGACCCAGTACTTC. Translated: CASSFIPLGVQETQYF.